The sample holds a few counts of the clone carrying this T cell receptor (beta chain). Its antigen is not identified. Unique molecular identifiers tagged individual cDNA molecules. Each CDR3 protein is one row after TCRdb ran MiXCR on the 5' RACE reads. The profile shows just over 65,000 distinct CDR3 sequences, less than 15% of them singletons. This CDR3 is built from 15 residues. The V segment lost 1 base and the J segment 4 bases; nucleotides outside the gene matches: 3. Germline V gene data show CDR1 as SGHAT and CDR2 as FQNNGV. The sample originates from a study of early T cells in non-severe SARS-CoV-2 infection. Study-level information: Unsorted whole blood bulk RNA was sequenced, with unpaired chains.

Study-level findings and limits: Lookups in VDJdb leaned toward anti-spike CD8 responses and missed private and CD4 specificities.

The clonotype originates from an adult who was a healthcare worker with PCR-confirmed SARS-CoV-2 infection or an uninfected control (not recorded which). The rearrangement links TRBV11-2 to TRBJ2-1; the match to TRBD2 covers 8 bases. The sample was whole blood. In DNA form, the CDR3 reads TGTGCCAGCAGCTTAGGGCTAGCGGGTTACAATGAGCAGTTCTTC. It specifies CASSLGLAGYNEQFF.